This T cell receptor beta chain emerged from a study of blood T cells in healthy people across ages. Background on the study: The template switching approach captured approximately one barcoded beta molecule for every two T cells.

As for this clonotype: Since a much larger clone is just one base distant, this may be a read error.

The length of the CDR3 is 13 residues. The V end was cut by 5 bases, the J end by 11 bases, with 18 bases between. Germline V gives CDR1 SGHTA, CDR2 FQGTGA. Alongside a J-beta primer mix, a sample-barcoded 5' primer served in a second PCR lasting roughly 6 to 11 cycles. Tagging of each cDNA molecule was performed by a template-switch adaptor with 12 random nucleotides. TCRdb re-called the 5' RACE reads through MiXCR, storing one row per CDR3 protein. The data contain around 670,000 distinct CDR3 sequences, roughly 30% of them seen just once; the ten biggest clones take up approximately 14%. The rearrangement links TRBV7-3 to TRBJ2-5; possible D gene TRBD2, 7 bases. This sequence originates from a woman of 80 years or more in good health. The sequenced material came from blood. DNA for the CDR3: TGTGCCAGCAGCATACAGGGAGGGTATGAGCAGTACTTC. Encoded protein: CASSIQGGYEQYF.